This T cell receptor beta chain was obtained from a study of beta chain features in type 1 diabetes. Concerning this clone: What it binds is not known.

Every bit of the isolated RNA underwent reverse transcription, so sequencing read expressed TCRB transcripts. Only in-frame clones appear in the TCRdb table, and some are missing; sequencing was by immunoSEQ multiplex PCR. The table includes 40,000 to 65,000 clones, 55% to 80% detected once. Cell sorting via CD45RO/CCR7/CD25/CD127/CD95/CD27 was performed to obtain CD4+ naive, central memory, regulatory and stem cell-like memory cells. General study points: A greater similarity of naive, central memory and Treg TCRB repertoires was seen among patients than among healthy donors. Patients with Type 1 diabetes showed moderately but significantly shorter TCRB CDR3s in all four CD4+ subsets. The analysis here could not establish whether HLA type shapes TCRB rearrangement. Over-representation of high TCR-expressing cells was a possible consequence of cDNA sequencing.

The sequence derives from a woman aged 25 to 39 with type 1 diabetes. The sample was stem cell memory CD4+ T cells from blood.

CDR3 coding DNA: TGTGCCACCAGCAGAGAGGCCGGGAAGGGCTACTATGGCTACACCTTC. This codes for CATSREAGKGYYGYTF. The J gene is TRBJ1-2, the V gene TRBV15; D ambiguous. V was shortened by 0 bases and J by 3 bases, with 14 bases between the two germline ends. The germline CDR1 and CDR2 sequences are LNHNV and YYDKDF (reference sequence). This CDR3 has 16 residues.